This TCR beta chain is from a study of T cell responses to AZD1222 COVID-19 vaccine. Findings of the study overall: Every sample of the repertoires postdated the peak T cell response. Among vaccine-associated CD4 TCRs, coverage spanned spike, with dominance at 160-218 and 743-854.

The protocol was immunoSEQ multiplex PCR, while the TCRdb copy is restricted to in-frame clones and leaves out a portion. The table records 130,000 or so clones, around 85% of them present only once. As concerns this clone: The antigen is unknown.

Germline CDR1 is SNHLY and CDR2 is FYNNEI. The length of the CDR3 is 16 residues. Trimming stripped 5 bases from V and 7 bases from J, with 24 bases between. The sample consisted of peripheral blood, taken on day 0 of AZD1222 vaccination. This sequence was found in an adult in good health. The V and J genes are TRBV2 and TRBJ2-7; the D gene could be TRBD1 or TRBD2 (9 bases each). CDR3 DNA: TGTGCCAGCAGTCACCCAGGGGACAGGGCGGGAGGGGAGCAGTACTTC. This sequence encodes CASSHPGDRAGGEQYF.